The present T cell receptor (beta chain) was sequenced within a study of control samples from healthy donors and cancer patients (TCRdb year 2020). V loses 4 bases at its end and J loses 4 bases; junction bases beyond the gene matches: 8. CDR3 length: 15 amino acids, cysteine to phenylalanine. Only the CDR3 portion is preserved as DNA: 45 bases, with reading frame beginning at the first base. From the germline V gene, CDR1 is SGHDN and CDR2 is FVKESK. The library was produced with the immunoSEQ multiplex PCR assay. TCRdb limited this immuneACCESS table to in-frame rearrangements with V and J called. A share of clones is missing; checked studies link under half to unresolved V genes, and the rest is unexplained. This sample has 350,000 to 450,000 clones in its table, and 80% to 95% of those were observed once. The top ten clones comprise more than 6% of the sample. Note on this clone: Its antigen is not yet known. There are no base qualities to consult, and no much larger clone falls within one base.

The chain links TRBV14 with TRBJ2-7; 9 bases in the junction line up with TRBD1. Sequences were obtained from PBMCs. The source of this sequence is a man aged 40-49 years with head and neck cancer. The sequenced DNA: TGTGCCAGCAGCCGATCCGGGACAGGGACTTACGAGCAGTACTTC. Its translation reads: CASSRSGTGTYEQYF. Full variable domain (CDR3 extended with the reference TRBV14 and TRBJ2-7 proteins): EAGVTQFPSHSVIEKGQTVTLRCDPISGHDNLYWYRRVMGKEIKFLLHFVKESKQDESGMPNNRFLAERTGGTYSTLKVQPAELEDSGVYFCASSRSGTGTYEQYFGPGTRLTVT.